The 30 T cell receptor beta chains below all came from one sample that was sequenced in a study of T-cell reconstitution after alpha-beta-depleted transplantation in children. Preparation of the TCRbeta library used unique molecular identifiers. MiXCR, run by TCRdb on the PCR reads, gives a single entry per CDR3 protein. The sample includes 330,000 or so distinct CDR3 sequences, around 9.1% of them seen just once. The sample here was PBMCs, taken before TCRalphabeta/CD19-depleted stem cell transplant. These receptors came from a boy younger than two with acute myeloid leukemia, due to receive a stem cell transplant.

The chain uses TRBV4-2 and TRBJ1-1; 7 nucleotides line up with TRBD1. This CDR3 contains 16 residues. V lost 4 bases, J lost 5 bases, and 13 bases stayed unmatched. Germline V gives CDR1 LGHNA, CDR2 YNFKEQ. The CDR3 DNA follows: TGTGCCAGCAGCCCGCGTTATACAGGGGTCGGTACTGAAGCTTTCTTT. It translates to CASSPRYTGVGTEAFF.

In this sample, this clonotype turned up many times. The rearrangement joins TRBV12-3 or TRBV12-4 to TRBJ2-2, with 10 bases that match TRBD2. This CDR3 contains 13 residues. V dropped 6 bases and J dropped 8; count of bases not matched to a gene: 3. CDR3: CASRPSGSGELFF. The CDR3 DNA reads TGTGCCAGCAGGCCTAGCGGGAGTGGGGAGCTGTTTTTT.

There are many counts of this clonotype. The chain links TRBV9 to TRBJ2-5; tentative D call: TRBD1 (5 bases). CDR1 is SGDLS and CDR2 is YYNGEE in the germline V gene. The CDR3 loop spans 13 amino acids. V lost 1 base to trimming and J lost 5 bases, with 9 bases between them. The CDR3 region is CASSVTGWETQYF. CDR3 nucleotide sequence: TGTGCCAGCAGCGTAACAGGATGGGAGACCCAGTACTTC.

This rearrangement joins TRBV20-1 to TRBJ2-5; TRBD1 might be the D (5 bases). CDR1 and CDR2 (germline): DFQATT, SNEGSKA (reference sequence). V lost 4 bases, J lost 7 bases, and 19 bases lay in between. CDR3 length equals 14 residues. CDR3 coding DNA: TGCAGTGCTAAGAGTCCCGGTTCTACAGGGACCCAGTACTTC. Translated, it gives CSAKSPGSTGTQYF.

The chain has TRBV4-2 and TRBJ2-1; 8 positions match TRBD2. The CDR3 contains 18 residues. V lost 4 bases and J lost 0; bases outside the gene matches: 11. The germline CDR1 and CDR2 sequences are LGHNA and YNFKEQ. CDR3 bases: TGTGCCAGCAGCCGATACACTAGCGGCCCCAGCTCCTACAATGAGCAGTTCTTC. This encodes CASSRYTSGPSSYNEQFF.

This clonotype has a handful of counts. J is TRBJ2-4 and V is TRBV28, with D possibly TRBD2 on 5 matching bases. V lost 5 bases and J 9 bases, leaving 14 bases between the germline ends. This CDR3 region has 13 residues. Looked up from germline, CDR1 is MDHEN and CDR2 is SYDVKM. CDR3 amino acids: CASSPGIHLIQYF. In nucleotides, the CDR3 is TGTGCCAGCAGTCCCGGGATTCACCTCATTCAGTACTTC.

This clonotype has a count of ten or more. The rearrangement links TRBV29-1 to TRBJ1-2; tentatively, D is TRBD1 (5 bases). Germline CDR1 is SQVTM and CDR2 is ANQGSEA. The CDR3 is 11 amino acids. Trimming left V 0 bases short and J 13 bases short, with 12 bases between. This chain's CDR3 is CSVEDLQGCTF. The CDR3 DNA is TGCAGCGTTGAAGATCTGCAGGGTTGCACCTTC.

This clonotype occurred many times. The chain links TRBV11-2 to TRBJ2-6; TRBD1 agrees at 7 bases. The CDR3 has 17 residues. Germline V gene data show CDR1 as SGHAT and CDR2 as FQNNGV. The trim removed 4 bases at V and 3 bases at J, leaving 9 bases unmatched. The CDR3 loop reads CASSWGTVLSGANVLTF. CDR3 coding DNA: TGTGCCAGCAGCTGGGGGACAGTCCTGAGTGGGGCCAACGTCCTGACTTTC.

Here the CDR3 reads CSASRLGEDNEQFF. The CDR3 DNA reads TGCAGTGCTAGTCGGCTAGGAGAGGACAATGAGCAGTTCTTC. J is TRBJ2-1 and V is TRBV20-1; D remains unclear. Per germline, CDR1 DFQATT and CDR2 SNEGSKA (reference sequence). This CDR3 spans 14 amino acids. V shed 3 bases and J shed 5 bases, with 14 bases lying between them.

Many counts were recorded for this clonotype. The chain joins TRBV27 to TRBJ2-7; the D is unclear. Between the trimmed V and J ends, which lost 2 bases and 2 bases, there was a span of 7 bases. Germline-derived CDR1 and CDR2 are MNHEY and SMNVEV (reference sequence). The CDR3 covers 13 residues. CDR3 in amino acids: CASSLSRTYEQYF. For the CDR3, the DNA is TGTGCCAGCAGTTTAAGTCGGACCTACGAGCAGTACTTC.

In its sample, this clonotype was seen a few times. The CDR3 region is CSVVKIIASGGAADTQYF. Here the CDR3 DNA reads TGCAGCGTTGTTAAAATAATCGCTAGCGGGGGGGCTGCAGATACGCAGTATTTT. V is TRBV29-1 and J is TRBJ2-3; 12 nucleotides match TRBD2. Germline values: CDR1 SQVTM, CDR2 ANQGSEA. The CDR3 spans 18 residues. The J segment lost 4 bases and the V segment lost 4 bases, leaving 15 bases of the junction unmatched.

This clonotype was counted ten times or more. This chain joins TRBV10-3 and TRBJ2-7, with D perhaps TRBD1 (6 bases). CDR3 size: 13 residues. The germline V gene has CDR1 ENHRY and CDR2 SYGVKD. Trimming cost V 3 bases and J 5 bases, with 11 bases left between them. DNA for the CDR3: TGTGCCATCAGTGACAGGGGAACCGACGAGCAGTACTTC. It translates to CAISDRGTDEQYF.

This clonotype was observed at least ten times. The rearrangement joins TRBV5-1 to TRBJ2-4; D unclear. CDR1 is SGHRS and CDR2 is YFSETQ in the germline V gene. V gave up 2 bases and J gave up 0 bases, with 9 bases separating them. This CDR3 is built from 15 residues. This CDR3 is CASSLDGLAKNIQYF. The CDR3 DNA follows: TGCGCCAGCAGCTTAGACGGATTAGCCAAAAACATTCAGTACTTC.

This clonotype was detected many times. The chain employs TRBV5-6 and TRBJ1-1, with no clear D. This CDR3 contains 13 residues. V lost 0 bases, J lost 1 base, and 4 bases lay in between. Germline V gene data show CDR1 as SGHDT and CDR2 as YYEEEE. CDR3 bases: TGTGCCAGCAGCTTGGGACCGAACACTGAAGCTTTCTTT. Translating it yields CASSLGPNTEAFF.

Regarding this clonotype: A much larger clonotype is one base distant, so this may be a read error. The chain joins TRBV12-3 or TRBV12-4 to TRBJ2-7; tentative D call: TRBD2 (6 bases). This CDR3 has 14 residues. CDR3 sequence reads: CASREGPSSYELYF. In nucleotides, the CDR3 is TGTGCCAGCAGGGAGGGACCGTCTTCCTACGAGCTGTACTTC.

This clonotype was counted ten times or more. The chain recombines TRBV28 with TRBJ1-1; D may be TRBD1 (5 bases). This CDR3 spans 12 amino acids. Trimming took off 8 bases at V and 1 base at J, with 8 bases between the two ends. Germline CDR1 is MDHEN and CDR2 is SYDVKM. Here the CDR3 DNA reads TGTGCCAGCCTTGGGGGGAACACTGAAGCTTTCTTT. The encoded protein is CASLGGNTEAFF.

This clonotype appeared many times. In DNA, the CDR3 is TGTGCCAGCAGCCCCGGACTAGTGCCCACAGATACGCAGTATTTT. This sequence encodes CASSPGLVPTDTQYF. The chain links TRBV7-8 to TRBJ2-3, with TRBD2 matching 7 bases. J gave up 2 bases and V 5 bases, and 7 bases lay outside the gene matches. This CDR3 has 15 amino acids. Germline V gene data show CDR1 as SGHVS and CDR2 as FQNEAQ.

This chain uses TRBV7-2 with TRBJ1-5; 7 bases are a match to TRBD1. Germline V gene data show CDR1 as SGHTA and CDR2 as FQGNSA. V lost 3 bases, J lost 0 bases, and 5 bases stayed unmatched. This CDR3 region has 16 residues. This CDR3 reads CASSFTGAYSNQPQHF. In DNA form, the CDR3 reads TGTGCCAGCAGCTTTACAGGGGCCTATAGCAATCAGCCCCAGCATTTT.

The table lists this clonotype with many counts. The chain employs TRBV20-1 and TRBJ1-2; D is uncertain. This CDR3 region has 11 residues. V lost 2 bases and J 8 bases, leaving 9 bases between the germline ends. CDR1 and CDR2 (germline): DFQATT, SNEGSKA (reference sequence). Written as DNA, the CDR3 is TGCAGTGCTAGAAGGTCGAGGGGCTACACCTTC. This encodes CSARRSRGYTF.

This clonotype was counted ten times or more. The chain carries TRBV10-3 and TRBJ2-5, with unresolved D. CDR3 length: 14 amino acids. The V and J ends lost 3 bases and 2 bases respectively, with 10 bases between them. Germline values: CDR1 ENHRY, CDR2 SYGVKD. This chain's CDR3 is CAISDRSEQETQYF. The CDR3 coding sequence is TGTGCCATCAGTGATAGGAGCGAACAAGAGACCCAGTACTTC.

The sample holds many counts of this clonotype. The V gene is TRBV3-1, the J gene TRBJ2-1, with a possible D match to TRBD1 (5 bases). V was pared by 8 bases and J by 0 bases, with 11 bases between. The CDR3 has 14 residues. The germline gives CDR1 LGHDT, CDR2 YNNKEL (reference sequence). The CDR3 nucleotides are TGTGCCAGCCGTCACAGGAGCTCCTACAATGAGCAGTTCTTC. This encodes CASRHRSSYNEQFF.

This clonotype was detected many times. CDR3 amino acids: CASSLSRGEQETQYF. In DNA form, the CDR3 reads TGTGCCAGCAGCTTATCCCGGGGGGAGCAAGAGACCCAGTACTTC. This sequence joins TRBV7-9 and TRBJ2-5; TRBD2 aligns across 7 bases. CDR1 is SEHNR, CDR2 FQNEAQ, per germline (reference sequence). V lost 2 bases to trimming and J lost 2 bases; unmatched junction nucleotides: 5. This CDR3 has 15 residues.

To note about this clonotype: Since a much larger clone is just one base distant, this may be a read error. The chain has TRBV5-4 and TRBJ1-4; D is undetermined. Germline lookup yields CDR1 SGHNT and CDR2 YYREEE (reference sequence). This CDR3 region has 12 residues. Trimming took 2 bases from V and 8 from J, leaving 7 bases between them. As DNA, the CDR3 is TGTGCCAGCAGCTTCGGCGGGGAAAAACTGTTTTTT. The encoded protein is CASSFGGEKLFF.

This clonotype was seen only a few times. The chain has TRBV7-9 and TRBJ2-5; 9 nucleotides agree with TRBD2. Germline-derived CDR1 and CDR2 are SEHNR and FQNEAQ (reference sequence). This CDR3 comprises 15 residues. V lost 3 bases, J lost 7 bases, and 9 bases stayed unmatched. The DNA of the CDR3 is TGTGCCAGCAGCTTGATAGCGGGGGCCCTCGGGACCCAGTACTTC. This encodes CASSLIAGALGTQYF.

This clonotype was recorded many times. This chain uses TRBV10-3 with TRBJ1-1; maybe TRBD1 (5 bases). CDR1 and CDR2 (germline): ENHRY, SYGVKD. The CDR3 consists of 12 residues. Between the trimmed V and J ends, which lost 2 bases and 4 bases, there was a span of 5 bases. The DNA of the CDR3 is TGTGCCATCAGTGAGGGGGCCACTGAAGCTTTCTTT. Residues: CAISEGATEAFF.

The chain carries TRBV9 and TRBJ2-5, with D tentatively TRBD1 (5 bases). V lost 0 bases, J lost 5 bases, and 8 bases lay in between. There are 13 residues in the CDR3. CDR1 is SGDLS and CDR2 is YYNGEE in the germline V gene. The CDR3 here is CASSVEGRETQYF. The CDR3 nucleotides read TGTGCCAGCAGCGTAGAGGGGCGGGAGACCCAGTACTTC.

This clonotype was observed at least ten times. This sequence joins TRBV11-2 and TRBJ2-5, with a possible D match to TRBD1 (6 bases). V gave up 2 bases and J gave up 1 base, with 14 bases separating them. Germline V gives CDR1 SGHAT, CDR2 FQNNGV. The CDR3 covers 16 residues. CDR3 sequence (DNA): TGTGCCAGCAGCTTACATCCCACAGGGCTCCAAGAGACCCAGTACTTC. It codes for CASSLHPTGLQETQYF.

This clonotype was seen many times. The chain carries TRBV28 and TRBJ2-3, with D tentatively TRBD2 (5 bases). The CDR3 runs 18 residues. The germline V gene encodes CDR1 MDHEN and CDR2 SYDVKM. The ends were cut back, 3 bases at V and 6 bases at J, with 25 bases in the middle. DNA of the CDR3: TGTGCCAGCAGTTTGGCTTTATCCGCAGGACCAACGGGGGATACGCAGTATTTT. Translated: CASSLALSAGPTGDTQYF.

There are many counts of this clonotype. Here the CDR3 DNA reads TGTGCCAGCAGCGTAGGGGTAGCGCACAGCTCCTACAATGAGCAGTTCTTC. As protein: CASSVGVAHSSYNEQFF. The chain is built from TRBV9 and TRBJ2-1, with D possibly matching TRBD2 (5 bases). The CDR3 has 17 residues. Trimming took off 0 bases at V and 0 bases at J, with 13 bases between the two ends. Germline V gene lookup returns CDR1 SGDLS and CDR2 YYNGEE.

This clonotype was seen ten or more times. The rearrangement joins TRBV5-5 to TRBJ2-1, with TRBD1 matching 8 bases. V trimming: 4 bases; J trimming: 14 bases; junction bases outside the gene matches: 5. The CDR3 extends over 11 amino acids. Germline V CDR1 and CDR2: SGHKS, YYEKEE (reference sequence). CDR3 amino acids: CASSPDRVEFF. CDR3 nucleotides: TGTGCCAGCAGCCCGGACAGGGTGGAGTTCTTC.